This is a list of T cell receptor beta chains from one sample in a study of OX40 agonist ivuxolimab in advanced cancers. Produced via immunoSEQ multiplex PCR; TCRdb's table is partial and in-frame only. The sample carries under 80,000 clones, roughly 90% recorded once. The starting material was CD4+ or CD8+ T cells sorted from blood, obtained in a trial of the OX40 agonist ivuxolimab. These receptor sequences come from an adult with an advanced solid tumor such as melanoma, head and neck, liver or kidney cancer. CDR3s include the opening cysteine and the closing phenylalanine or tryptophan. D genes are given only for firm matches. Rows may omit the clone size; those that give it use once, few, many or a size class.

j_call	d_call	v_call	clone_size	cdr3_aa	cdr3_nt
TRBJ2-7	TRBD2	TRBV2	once	CASSDLERGIYEQYF	TGTGCCAGCAGTGATTTAGAGCGGGGGATTTACGAGCAGTACTTC
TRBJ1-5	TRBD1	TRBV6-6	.	CASSRTTGVGQPQHF	TGTGCCAGCAGTCGTACCACAGGGGTCGGTCAGCCCCAGCATTTT
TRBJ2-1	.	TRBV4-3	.	CASSQDRAGGSYNEQFF	TGCGCCAGCAGCCAAGATAGAGCGGGTGGGTCCTACAATGAGCAGTTCTTC
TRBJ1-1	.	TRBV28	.	CASSSRADMNTEAFF	TGTGCCAGCAGCTCCCGGGCAGACATGAACACTGAAGCTTTCTTT
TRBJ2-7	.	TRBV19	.	CASSIGYEQYF	TGTGCCAGTAGTATAGGGTACGAGCAGTACTTC
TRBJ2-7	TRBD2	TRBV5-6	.	CASSSLREGYEQYF	TGTGCCAGCAGCTCCCTACGGGAGGGCTACGAGCAGTACTTC
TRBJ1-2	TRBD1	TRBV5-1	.	CASSLAGSGTVNYGYTF	TGCGCCAGCAGCTTGGCGGGAAGTGGGACAGTTAACTATGGCTACACCTTC
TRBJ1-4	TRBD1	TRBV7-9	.	CASTPSGTGGSEKLFF	TGTGCCAGCACACCCTCCGGGACAGGGGGCAGTGAAAAACTGTTTTTT
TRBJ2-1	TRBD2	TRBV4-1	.	CASSQEDSGGYNEQFF	TGCGCCAGCAGCCAAGAGGATAGCGGGGGATACAATGAGCAGTTCTTC
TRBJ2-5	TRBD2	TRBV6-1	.	CASSEVPGGTSGLQETQYF	TGTGCCAGCAGTGAAGTCCCGGGGGGGACTAGCGGACTCCAAGAGACCCAGTACTTC
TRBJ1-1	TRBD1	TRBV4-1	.	CASSLRQGTEAFF	TGCGCCAGCAGCCTAAGACAGGGCACTGAAGCTTTCTTT
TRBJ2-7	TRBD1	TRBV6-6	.	CASSYSTGGAYEQYF	TGTGCCAGCAGTTACTCGACAGGGGGGGCCTACGAGCAGTACTTC
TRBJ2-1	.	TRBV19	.	CASSRVEQFF	TGTGCCAGTAGTAGAGTCGAGCAGTTCTTC
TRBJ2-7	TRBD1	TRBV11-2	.	CASSLDSGGEQYF	TGTGCCAGCAGCTTAGATTCAGGGGGCGAGCAGTACTTC
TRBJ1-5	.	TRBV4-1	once	CASRPRSGSLADQPQHF	TGCGCCAGCAGACCTCGGTCAGGATCGTTGGCAGATCAGCCCCAGCATTTT
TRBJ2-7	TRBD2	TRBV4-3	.	CASSQNSGRATEQYF	TGCGCCAGCAGCCAGAATAGCGGGAGAGCTACCGAGCAGTACTTC
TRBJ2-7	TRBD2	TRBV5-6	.	CASTGTKTYEQYF	TGTGCCAGCACAGGGACTAAGACCTACGAGCAGTACTTC
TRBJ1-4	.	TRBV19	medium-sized	CASTFDGRTNEKLFF	TGTGCCAGTACCTTCGACGGGAGAACTAATGAAAAACTGTTTTTT
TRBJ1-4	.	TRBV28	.	CASSTPEVGASEKLFF	TGTGCCAGCAGTACCCCGGAGGTCGGGGCTTCTGAAAAACTGTTTTTT
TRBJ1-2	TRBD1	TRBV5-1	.	CASSYDRAYGYTF	TGCGCCAGCAGTTATGACAGGGCCTATGGCTACACCTTC